These 18 T cell receptor beta chains share one sample of origin, sequenced in a study of T cell repertoires in ileal Crohn's disease. Clones were sequenced by immunoSEQ multiplex PCR, and TCRdb holds only the in-frame ones, with some missing. Among some 15,000 clones listed, under 80% were seen once. Sequencing was performed on ileal tissue. Receptors originate from an adult with Crohn's disease.

This clone was detected only once. Other DNA sequences in this sample translate to the same CDR3. The V gene is TRBV11-3, the J gene TRBJ2-1, with 8 nucleotides matching TRBD2. Germline V lookup: CDR1 SGHNT, CDR2 YENEEA. J lost 6 bases, V lost 2 bases, and 3 bases had no gene match. The CDR3 runs to 14 residues. The CDR3 bases are TGTGCCAGCAGCTTAATTCTAGCGGGCAATGAGCAGTTCTTC. It is translated as CASSLILAGNEQFF. Full variable domain (rest looked up from reference TRBV11-3 and TRBJ2-1): EAGVVQSPRYKIIEKKQPVAFWCNPISGHNTLYWYLQNLGQGPELLIRYENEEAVDDSQLPKDRFSAERLKGVDSTLKIQPAELGDSAVYLCASSLILAGNEQFFGPGTRLTVL.

The chain has TRBV4-1 and TRBJ2-3; 7 bases map to TRBD2. Unmatched junction bases numbered 6, after V lost 1 base and J lost 5 bases. The CDR3 consists of 15 residues. The germline CDR1 and CDR2 sequences are MGHRA and YSYEKL. The CDR3 DNA reads TGCGCCAGCAGCCAAGGGAGCGGGGATCGAGATACGCAGTATTTT. It codes for CASSQGSGDRDTQYF.

This clone was detected once. The chain combines TRBV30 with TRBJ2-7, with D maybe TRBD1 (5 bases). V was cut by 3 bases and J by 0 bases, with 12 bases left in between. Germline V gene sequence: CDR1 GTSNPN, CDR2 SVGIG (reference sequence). The CDR3 contains 14 residues. CDR3 sequence reads: CAWRKGSGSYEQYF. The DNA for the CDR3 is TGTGCCTGGAGGAAGGGGTCGGGCTCCTACGAGCAGTACTTC.

This CDR3 is CAWSPPGTGSSYEQYF. For the CDR3, the DNA is TGTGCCTGGAGTCCGCCTGGGACAGGATCTTCTTACGAGCAGTACTTC. This chain connects TRBV30 to TRBJ2-7, with 8 bases that match TRBD1. Trimming took 2 bases from V and 4 from J; bases not matched to a gene: 13. The CDR3 sequence is 16 residues long. Germline CDR1 GTSNPN, CDR2 SVGIG (reference sequence).

CDR3 amino acids: CASSLEWGHNQPQHF. The CDR3 DNA is TGCGCCAGCAGCTTGGAATGGGGCCATAATCAGCCCCAGCATTTT. V gene TRBV5-1 combines with J gene TRBJ1-5, with D tentatively TRBD1 (5 bases). CDR1 is SGHRS, CDR2 YFSETQ, per germline. The germline V and J ends were trimmed by 0 bases and 4 bases, with 11 bases remaining between them. The CDR3 sequence is 15 residues long.

V gene TRBV27 combines with J gene TRBJ1-1; D is undetermined. CDR3 length: 13 amino acids. Germline V gene lookup returns CDR1 MNHEY and CDR2 SMNVEV (reference sequence). Trimming left V 7 bases short and J 5 bases short, with 14 bases between. The CDR3 sequence: CASTGIGWTEAFF. The CDR3 DNA is TGTGCCAGCACGGGGATAGGGTGGACTGAAGCTTTCTTT.

This chain joins TRBV7-9 and TRBJ1-1; D gene uncertain. The germline V and J ends were trimmed by 1 base and 11 bases, with 8 bases remaining between them. Germline V lookup: CDR1 SEHNR, CDR2 FQNEAQ (reference sequence). The CDR3 extends over 11 amino acids. This chain's CDR3 is CASSLVQDAFF. In DNA form, the CDR3 reads TGTGCCAGCAGCTTAGTTCAGGATGCTTTCTTT.

This clone was seen a handful of times. Other DNA sequences from this sample encode an identical CDR3 as well. The rearrangement links TRBV6-1 to TRBJ2-5; TRBD2 aligns across 12 bases. Germline-derived CDR1 and CDR2 are MNHNS and SASEGT. The CDR3 is made up of 15 amino acids. The V segment lost 2 bases and the J segment 2 bases; nucleotides outside the gene matches: 0. CDR3 in amino acids: CASSELAGGQETQYF. The CDR3 DNA reads TGTGCCAGCAGTGAACTAGCGGGAGGGCAAGAGACCCAGTACTTC.

The CDR3 reads CAWTIGGNTEAFF. CDR3 bases: TGTGCCTGGACTATTGGAGGGAACACTGAAGCTTTCTTT. The chain is built from TRBV30 and TRBJ1-1; D gene ambiguous. Between the trimmed V and J ends, which lost 4 bases and 1 base, there was a span of 10 bases. The germline CDR1 and CDR2 sequences are GTSNPN and SVGIG (reference sequence). This CDR3 spans 13 amino acids.

The chain carries TRBV2 and TRBJ1-6, with 9 bases that match TRBD1. The CDR3 totals 16 residues. Germline-derived CDR1 and CDR2 are SNHLY and FYNNEI. The V and J ends lost 6 bases and 3 bases, in that order; junction bases with no gene match: 6. The CDR3 sequence is CASRGTGNLYNSPLHF. Here the CDR3 DNA reads TGTGCCAGCAGAGGGACAGGGAATCTCTATAATTCACCCCTCCACTTT.

The chain uses TRBV21-1 and TRBJ2-3; TRBD2 reflects the table's D call only, with no check against the DNA. TRBV21-1 counts as a pseudogene. The CDR3 consists of 22 residues. The CDR3 protein is CASSKEGGTSGRDRTSTDTQYF. The CDR3 DNA reads as TGTGCCAGCAGCAAAGAGGGGGGGACTAGCGGGAGAGACAGAACTAGCACAGATACGCAGTATTTT.

CDR3 DNA sequence: TGTGCCAGTAGTATAGCAGACAGGGGACACTATGGCTACACCTTC. Residues: CASSIADRGHYGYTF. This chain links TRBV19 with TRBJ1-2, with TRBD1 matching over 8 bases. After removal of 1 base from V and 3 bases from J, the junction contained 4 bases not matched to a gene. The CDR3 has 15 residues. The V gene's germline CDR1 is LNHDA and CDR2 SQIVND (reference sequence).

The rearrangement joins TRBV11-3 to TRBJ2-2; the match to TRBD2 covers 11 bases. Germline CDR1 and CDR2: SGHNT and YENEEA. The CDR3 runs 18 residues. J was trimmed by 3 bases and V by 3 bases; bases with no gene match: 9. In DNA form, the CDR3 reads TGTGCCAGCAGCTTCGTTGGCCTAGCGGGAGGATACACCGGGGAGCTGTTTTTT. Translated: CASSFVGLAGGYTGELFF.

The genes are TRBV6-6 and TRBJ2-3, with D possibly TRBD2 on 6 matching bases. Looked up from germline, CDR1 is MNHNY and CDR2 is SVGAGI (reference sequence). The V and J ends lost 4 bases and 2 bases respectively, with 13 bases between them. The CDR3 spans 15 residues. The CDR3 protein is CASSSPSDYTDTQYF. The CDR3 nucleotides read TGTGCCAGCAGTTCCCCTAGCGACTACACAGATACGCAGTATTTT.

The J gene is TRBJ1-6, the V gene TRBV7-8; 8 bases fit TRBD1. This CDR3 is built from 14 residues. V trimming: 5 bases; J trimming: 7 bases; junction bases outside the gene matches: 4. Germline V lookup: CDR1 SGHVS, CDR2 FQNEAQ. In DNA form, the CDR3 reads TGTGCCAGCAGCCCCCGGGACAGGAATTCACCCCTCCACTTT. It translates to CASSPRDRNSPLHF.

By its share, this clone is medium-sized. The CDR3 region is CASSDSGLAGAGELFF. Here the CDR3 DNA reads TGTGCCAGCAGTGACTCGGGACTAGCGGGAGCCGGGGAGCTGTTTTTT. The V call is TRBV6-4, the J call TRBJ2-2; 14 bases line up with TRBD2. This CDR3 is built from 16 residues. The ends lost 0 bases at V and 6 bases at J; junction bases unmatched: 0. CDR1 MRHNA and CDR2 SNTAGT come from the germline V gene.

The chain uses TRBV30 and TRBJ1-6; D is unresolved. In germline, CDR1 is GTSNPN, CDR2 SVGIG (reference sequence). Trimming cost V 2 bases and J 10 bases, with 18 bases left between them. The CDR3 is 15 amino acids. The CDR3, as DNA: TGTGCCTGGAGTACTAGTTCGGGCCGGAGGTCACCCCTCCACTTT. Translation: CAWSTSSGRRSPLHF.

There are a few counts of this clone. The J gene is TRBJ1-1, the V gene TRBV15; D might be TRBD1 (5 bases). Germline CDR1 and CDR2: LNHNV and YYDKDF (reference sequence). This CDR3 is built from 12 residues. Trimming stripped 6 bases from V and 9 bases from J, with 14 bases between. The CDR3 reads CATRPGVGKAFF. The CDR3 DNA follows: TGTGCCACCAGGCCGGGGGTAGGGAAAGCTTTCTTT. Drawing the rest from reference TRBV15 and TRBJ1-1, the complete variable domain is DAMVIQNPRYQVTQFGKPVTLSCSQTLNHNVMYWYQQKSSQAPKLLFHYYDKDFNNEADTPDNFQSRRPNTSFCFLDIRSPGLGDTAMYLCATRPGVGKAFFGQGTRLTVV.